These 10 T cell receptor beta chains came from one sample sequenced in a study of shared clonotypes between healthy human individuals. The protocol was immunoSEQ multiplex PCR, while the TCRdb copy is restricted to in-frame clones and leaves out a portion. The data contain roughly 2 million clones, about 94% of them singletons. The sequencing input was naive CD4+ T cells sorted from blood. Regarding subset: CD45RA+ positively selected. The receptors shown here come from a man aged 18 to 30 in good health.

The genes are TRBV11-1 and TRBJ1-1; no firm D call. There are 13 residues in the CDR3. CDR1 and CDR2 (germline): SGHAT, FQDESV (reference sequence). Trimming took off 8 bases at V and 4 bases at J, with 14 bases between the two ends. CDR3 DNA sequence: TGTGCCAGCGGATATCGGTTGGCCACTGAAGCTTTCTTT. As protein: CASGYRLATEAFF.

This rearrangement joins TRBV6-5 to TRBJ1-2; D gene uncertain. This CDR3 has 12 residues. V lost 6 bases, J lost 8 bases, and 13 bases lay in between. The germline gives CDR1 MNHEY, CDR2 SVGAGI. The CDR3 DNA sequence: TGTGCCAGCAGATCATCGCACGCAGGCTACACCTTC. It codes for CASRSSHAGYTF.

The CDR3, as DNA: TGTGCCTGGAGTGCAAACCACAATGAGCAGTTCTTC. The encoded protein is CAWSANHNEQFF. The chain is built from TRBV30 and TRBJ2-1; D call uncertain. The V gene's germline CDR1 is GTSNPN and CDR2 SVGIG (reference sequence). The V gene lost 1 base and the J gene lost 5 bases, with 6 bases spanning the gap. CDR3 length equals 12 residues. Supplemented by reference TRBV30 and TRBJ2-1, the full variable domain reads SQTIHQWPATLVQPVGSPLSLECTVEGTSNPNLYWYRQAAGRGLQLLFYSVGIGQISSEVPQNLSASRPQDRQFILSSKKLLLSDSGFYLCAWSANHNEQFFGPGTRLTVL.

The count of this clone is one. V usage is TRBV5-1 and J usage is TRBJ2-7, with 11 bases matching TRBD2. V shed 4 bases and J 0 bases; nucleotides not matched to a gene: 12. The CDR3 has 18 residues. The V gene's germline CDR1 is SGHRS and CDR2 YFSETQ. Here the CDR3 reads CASSPGGLAGGPSYEQYF. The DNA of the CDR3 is TGCGCCAGCAGCCCAGGAGGCCTAGCGGGGGGACCCTCCTACGAGCAGTACTTC.

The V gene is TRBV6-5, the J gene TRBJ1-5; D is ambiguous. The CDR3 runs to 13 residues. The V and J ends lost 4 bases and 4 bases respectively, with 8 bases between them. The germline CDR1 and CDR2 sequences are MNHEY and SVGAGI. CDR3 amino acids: CASSLQQNQPQHF. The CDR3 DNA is TGTGCCAGCAGTTTACAGCAGAATCAGCCCCAGCATTTT.

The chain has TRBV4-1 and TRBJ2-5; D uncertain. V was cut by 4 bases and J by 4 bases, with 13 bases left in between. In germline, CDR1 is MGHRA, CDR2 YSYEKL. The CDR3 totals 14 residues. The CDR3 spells CASSRLGIVETQYF. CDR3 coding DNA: TGCGCCAGCAGCCGACTGGGAATTGTAGAGACCCAGTACTTC.

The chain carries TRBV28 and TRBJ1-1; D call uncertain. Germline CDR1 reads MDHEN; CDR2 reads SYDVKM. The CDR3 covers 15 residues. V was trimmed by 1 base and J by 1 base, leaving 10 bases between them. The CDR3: CASSLLGQPNTEAFF. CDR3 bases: TGTGCCAGCAGTTTATTGGGCCAGCCGAACACTGAAGCTTTCTTT.

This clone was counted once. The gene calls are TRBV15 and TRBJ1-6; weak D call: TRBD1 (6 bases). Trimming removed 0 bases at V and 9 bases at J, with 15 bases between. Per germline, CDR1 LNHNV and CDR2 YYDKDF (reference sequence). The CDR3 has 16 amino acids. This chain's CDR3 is CATSRDFLGAGSPLHF. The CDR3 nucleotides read TGTGCCACCAGCAGAGATTTTCTGGGGGCTGGTTCACCCCTCCACTTT.

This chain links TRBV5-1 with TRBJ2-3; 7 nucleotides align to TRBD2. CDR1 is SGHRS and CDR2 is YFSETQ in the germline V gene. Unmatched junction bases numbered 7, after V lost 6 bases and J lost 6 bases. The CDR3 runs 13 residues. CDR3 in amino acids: CASNQRGGDTQYF. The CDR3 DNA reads TGCGCCAGCAATCAGCGGGGTGGGGATACGCAGTATTTT.

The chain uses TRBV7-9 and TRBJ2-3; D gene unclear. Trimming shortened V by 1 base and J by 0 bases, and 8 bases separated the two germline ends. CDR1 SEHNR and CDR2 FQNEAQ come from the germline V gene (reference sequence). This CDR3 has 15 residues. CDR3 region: CASSLGVESTDTQYF. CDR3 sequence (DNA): TGTGCCAGCAGCTTAGGGGTCGAGAGCACAGATACGCAGTATTTT.